A single sample is the source of the 29 T cell receptor beta chains below, sequenced in a study of molecular identifiers for immune sequencing clone quantification. TCRdb processed the PCR reads anew with MiXCR; each CDR3 protein has one entry. This sample has about 330,000 distinct CDR3 sequences, with roughly a quarter found just once. Sequencing was carried out using naive CD8+ T cells from blood, with Jurkat cell RNA spiked in. Subset given: FACS-sorted CD8+CD4-CCR7+CD45RA+ naive T cells. Source of these receptors: a human donor in good health. Some libraries in this study had Jurkat cell RNA spiked in.

Points on this clonotype: Germline and junction disagree at one end, which may indicate a read error. V and J are TRBV9 and TRBJ1-1, with no clear D. CDR3 length: 13 amino acids. Germline CDR1 and CDR2: SGDLS and YYNGEE. The CDR3 region has the DNA TGTGCCAGCTGCGTAGGAGGGAACACTGAAGCTTTCTTT. It yields the protein CASCVGGNTEAFF. Drawing the rest from reference TRBV9 and TRBJ1-1, the complete variable domain is DSGVTQTPKHLITATGQRVTLRCSPRSGDLSVYWYQQSLDQGLQFLIQYYNGEERAKGNILERFSAQQFPDLHSELNLSSLELGDSALYFCASCVGGNTEAFFGQGTRLTVV.

This clonotype was recorded many times. This chain uses TRBV5-6 with TRBJ1-5; TRBD1 is a possible D gene (6 bases). Germline CDR1 is SGHDT and CDR2 is YYEEEE. The CDR3 consists of 18 residues. V gave up 0 bases and J gave up 0 bases, with 16 bases separating them. The CDR3 reads CASSLAGDRGYSNQPQHF. CDR3 sequence (DNA): TGTGCCAGCAGCTTGGCAGGGGATCGAGGATATAGCAATCAGCCCCAGCATTTT.

This clonotype showed up just a few times. V and J are TRBV20-1 and TRBJ2-3, with 9 bases identical to TRBD2. The germline V gene has CDR1 DFQATT and CDR2 SNEGSKA (reference sequence). Trimming at V came to 5 bases and at J to 2 bases, leaving 8 bases not matched to a gene. The CDR3 contains 15 residues. CDR3 in DNA: TGCAGTGCTGCTTCGACTAGCGGAGACACAGATACGCAGTATTTT. This gives the protein CSAASTSGDTDTQYF.

V usage is TRBV6-2 or TRBV6-3 and J usage is TRBJ2-7; D uncertain. CDR1 is MNHEY and CDR2 is SVGEGT in the germline V gene. The ends were cut back, 0 bases at V and 0 bases at J, with 9 bases in the middle. This CDR3 has 15 amino acids. The CDR3 DNA is TGTGCCAGCAGTTACTCGATGGGCAGCTCCTACGAGCAGTACTTC. It translates to CASSYSMGSSYEQYF.

The chain has TRBV4-3 and TRBJ2-3, with D hard to call. This CDR3 is built from 12 residues. Trimming stripped 2 bases from V and 8 bases from J, with 8 bases between. Germline V gene lookup returns CDR1 LGHNA and CDR2 YSLEER. CDR3 residues: CASSQNHGTQYF. The CDR3 DNA is TGCGCCAGCAGCCAAAACCATGGTACGCAGTATTTT.

This clonotype was seen more than once but under ten times. The chain carries TRBV19 and TRBJ2-5; D not resolved. Germline CDR1 and CDR2: LNHDA and SQIVND (reference sequence). Trimming removed 8 bases at V and 4 bases at J, with 11 bases between. This CDR3 is 12 amino acids long. The chain's CDR3 is CASQQAGETQYF. Written as DNA, the CDR3 is TGTGCCAGTCAACAAGCCGGAGAGACCCAGTACTTC.

This clonotype showed up just a few times. The chain joins TRBV12-3 or TRBV12-4 to TRBJ2-3; a weak D match, TRBD2 (6 bases). Between the trimmed V and J ends, which lost 2 bases and 5 bases, there was a span of 23 bases. This CDR3 is 18 amino acids long. CDR3 loop: CASSLIMEGLWRVDTQYF. As DNA, the CDR3 is TGTGCCAGCAGTTTAATCATGGAGGGTTTGTGGCGCGTAGATACGCAGTATTTT.

V and J are TRBV12-3 or TRBV12-4 and TRBJ1-5; 8 bases are shared with TRBD1. The J segment lost 5 bases and the V segment lost 7 bases, leaving 10 bases of the junction unmatched. CDR3 length equals 15 residues. In DNA form, the CDR3 reads TGTGCCAGCACCGACTCGGACAGGGCTGATCAGCCCCAGCATTTT. Encoded protein: CASTDSDRADQPQHF.

In its sample, this clonotype was seen many times. The CDR3 sequence: CSVPPSDLGRFEQFF. The CDR3 bases are TGCAGCGTTCCCCCTTCCGACTTGGGGCGGTTTGAGCAGTTCTTC. The chain carries TRBV29-1 and TRBJ2-1; a weak D match, TRBD1 (5 bases). CDR1 and CDR2 from the germline V gene are SQVTM and ANQGSEA. The CDR3 extends over 15 amino acids. V was cut by 5 bases and J by 9 bases, with 23 bases left in between.

This clonotype was counted many times. J is TRBJ1-1 and V is TRBV28; no clear D gene. Germline loops: CDR1 MDHEN, CDR2 SYDVKM. The CDR3 consists of 14 residues. The ends were cut back, 2 bases at V and 4 bases at J, with 11 bases in the middle. The CDR3: CASSLAAGGTEAFF. For the CDR3, the DNA is TGTGCCAGCAGTTTAGCGGCTGGTGGCACTGAAGCTTTCTTT.

This clonotype came up a few times. The chain links TRBV28 to TRBJ1-1; tentatively, D is TRBD1 (6 bases). CDR1 and CDR2 from the germline V gene are MDHEN and SYDVKM. The CDR3 is 12 amino acids. V was pared by 7 bases and J by 5 bases, with 11 bases between. CDR3 nucleotide sequence: TGTGCCAGCAATACAGGGTTGACTGAAGCTTTCTTT. Translating it yields CASNTGLTEAFF.

This clonotype was seen more than once but under ten times. The chain employs TRBV6-6 and TRBJ2-7, with D possibly being TRBD1 (6 bases). V shed 2 bases and J shed 3 bases, with 8 bases lying between them. Germline values: CDR1 MNHNY, CDR2 SVGAGI (reference sequence). This CDR3 comprises 13 residues. CDR3 loop: CASSYEGVYEQYF. CDR3 bases: TGTGCCAGCAGTTACGAGGGGGTCTACGAGCAGTACTTC.

The sample holds many counts of this clonotype. V usage is TRBV7-9 and J usage is TRBJ2-3, with 8 bases fitting TRBD1. V lost 5 bases to trimming and J lost 2 bases; unmatched junction nucleotides: 9. The V gene's germline CDR1 is SEHNR and CDR2 FQNEAQ (reference sequence). This CDR3 is 16 amino acids long. CDR3 sequence reads: CASSRTAGGNTDTQYF. The CDR3 bases are TGTGCCAGCAGCCGAACTGCAGGGGGCAACACAGATACGCAGTATTTT.

This clonotype came up a few times. The chain uses TRBV18 and TRBJ1-1; D not resolved. Germline V gene data show CDR1 as KGHSH and CDR2 as LQKENI. Trimming stripped 8 bases from V and 5 bases from J, with 33 bases between. This CDR3 has 19 residues. The CDR3 DNA is TGTGCCAGCGTCACGTCGTCTTCCAGAGCCGTAATTGGAGGAACTGAAGCTTTCTTT. As protein: CASVTSSSRAVIGGTEAFF.

There are a few counts of this clonotype. This chain links TRBV20-1 with TRBJ2-3; D may be TRBD2 (6 bases). There are 18 residues in the CDR3. Trimming took off 3 bases at V and 4 bases at J, with 26 bases between the two ends. Germline V lookup: CDR1 DFQATT, CDR2 SNEGSKA (reference sequence). DNA of the CDR3: TGCAGTGCTAGTTTTGCGGGAAACGTAATACTTAGCGCAGATACGCAGTATTTT. This sequence encodes CSASFAGNVILSADTQYF.

The table lists this clonotype with a few counts. This chain connects TRBV11-3 to TRBJ2-1; the match to TRBD1 covers 9 bases. The CDR3 sequence is 15 residues long. From germline, CDR1 is SGHNT and CDR2 YENEEA. V trimming: 1 base; J trimming: 8 bases; junction bases outside the gene matches: 6. The CDR3 DNA follows: TGTGCCAGCAGCTTAGGGGGGACAGGGCCACATGAGCAGTTCTTC. The encoded protein is CASSLGGTGPHEQFF.

This clonotype was counted at least ten times. The CDR3 nucleotides read TGTGCCAGCAGCTTGTTCCGTAGCGGGAGTCTTGATGAGCAGTTCTTC. It yields the protein CASSLFRSGSLDEQFF. V gene TRBV5-6 combines with J gene TRBJ2-1; 9 nucleotides line up with TRBD2. The CDR3 contains 16 residues. V dropped 1 base and J dropped 8; count of bases not matched to a gene: 10. CDR1 and CDR2 (germline): SGHDT, YYEEEE.

The rearrangement joins TRBV6-2 or TRBV6-3 to TRBJ1-2, with D possibly matching TRBD1 (6 bases). Germline V CDR1 and CDR2: MNHEY, SVGEGT. Trimming took off 7 bases at V and 6 bases at J, with 18 bases between the two ends. The CDR3 length is 14 residues. The CDR3 spells CASTLRTVPNGYTF. The CDR3, as DNA: TGTGCCAGCACTTTACGGACAGTTCCAAATGGCTACACCTTC.

This clonotype appeared many times. The V call is TRBV7-9, the J call TRBJ2-3; D possibly uses TRBD1 or TRBD2 (6 bases each). CDR1 is SEHNR, CDR2 FQNEAQ, per germline (reference sequence). Trimming took 5 bases from V and 0 from J, leaving 15 bases between them. This CDR3 is built from 16 residues. CDR3 in amino acids: CASSPMMGGSTDTQYF. CDR3 bases: TGTGCCAGCAGCCCGATGATGGGGGGCAGCACAGATACGCAGTATTTT. Full variable domain (missing parts from reference TRBV7-9 and TRBJ2-3): DTGVSQNPRHKITKRGQNVTFRCDPISEHNRLYWYRQTLGQGPEFLTYFQNEAQLEKSRLLSDRFSAERPKGSFSTLEIQRTEQGDSAMYLCASSPMMGGSTDTQYFGPGTRLTVL.

Worth noting for this clonotype: With a much larger clone just one base away, this may be a read error. The chain joins TRBV7-6 to TRBJ2-7, with TRBD1 matching over 9 bases. The CDR3 is 15 amino acids. In germline, CDR1 is SGHVS, CDR2 FNYEAQ. CDR3 sequence reads: CTSSSGTGRSYEQYF. CDR3 DNA sequence: TGTACCAGCAGCTCGGGGACAGGGCGATCCTACGAGCAGTACTTC. Based on the CDR3 plus reference TRBV7-6 and TRBJ2-7, the full variable domain is GAGVSQSPRYKVTKRGQDVALRCDPISGHVSLYWYRQALGQGPEFLTYFNYEAQQDKSGLPNDRFSAERPEGSISTLTIQRTEQRDSAMYRCTSSSGTGRSYEQYFGPGTRLTVT.

The V gene is TRBV3-1, the J gene TRBJ2-3, with D possibly matching TRBD2 (6 bases). The CDR3 consists of 16 residues. Germline CDR1 is LGHDT and CDR2 is YNNKEL (reference sequence). The germline V and J ends were trimmed by 4 bases and 5 bases, with 19 bases remaining between them. CDR3 coding DNA: TGTGCCAGCAGCCCGCGAGGAGGGAGTGTCATAGATACGCAGTATTTT. Protein: CASSPRGGSVIDTQYF.

This clonotype has more than one count but fewer than ten. This chain joins TRBV12-3 or TRBV12-4 and TRBJ2-2; 10 positions agree with TRBD2. After removal of 7 bases from V and 3 bases from J, the junction contained 14 bases not matched to a gene. The CDR3 consists of 18 residues. For the CDR3, the DNA is TGTGCCAGCAAGGCTAGCGGGGGCCCCCAGGTGGACACCGGGGAGCTGTTTTTT. Protein product: CASKASGGPQVDTGELFF.

This clonotype was detected many times. This chain uses TRBV3-1 with TRBJ2-5; perhaps TRBD1 as D (6 bases). V gave up 4 bases and J gave up 0 bases, with 9 bases separating them. Per the germline V gene, CDR1 is LGHDT and CDR2 is YNNKEL (reference sequence). CDR3 size: 14 residues. DNA for the CDR3: TGTGCCAGCAGCCCCCGGGACAACCAAGAGACCCAGTACTTC. It specifies CASSPRDNQETQYF.

This clonotype was picked up a small number of times. The genes are TRBV20-1 and TRBJ2-3, with D unresolved. V dropped 0 bases and J dropped 0 bases, with 4 bases sitting between them. Germline CDR1 and CDR2: DFQATT and SNEGSKA (reference sequence). This CDR3 has 13 residues. CDR3 in DNA: TGCAGTGCTAGAGATCCAAGCACAGATACGCAGTATTTT. Its translation: CSARDPSTDTQYF.

This chain joins TRBV7-9 and TRBJ1-1; D gene unclear. This CDR3 contains 14 residues. V was clipped by 4 bases and J by 1 base, with 10 bases between them. The V gene's germline CDR1 is SEHNR and CDR2 FQNEAQ (reference sequence). DNA of the CDR3: TGTGCCAGCAGCTACGTGAGACCGAACACTGAAGCTTTCTTT. Its translation is CASSYVRPNTEAFF.

This clonotype was detected many times. CDR3 in amino acids: CASSKDSSNQPQHF. For the CDR3, the DNA is TGTGCCAGCAGTAAAGACAGTAGCAATCAGCCCCAGCATTTT. The chain employs TRBV12-3 or TRBV12-4 and TRBJ1-5; tentatively, D is TRBD1 (5 bases). The CDR3 covers 14 residues. Trimming stripped 5 bases from V and 0 bases from J, with 8 bases between.

Only a few counts were recorded for this clonotype. The rearrangement joins TRBV28 to TRBJ2-1; tentative D call: TRBD2 (6 bases). CDR1 MDHEN and CDR2 SYDVKM come from the germline V gene. The CDR3 is 15 residues long. V gave up 3 bases and J gave up 3 bases, with 12 bases separating them. DNA for the CDR3: TGTGCCAGCAGTTTGGAGGGGTCCCACTACAATGAGCAGTTCTTC. Residues: CASSLEGSHYNEQFF. Filled out from reference TRBV28 and TRBJ2-1, the complete variable domain reads DVKVTQSSRYLVKRTGEKVFLECVQDMDHENMFWYRQDPGLGLRLIYFSYDVKMKEKGDIPEGYSVSREKKERFSLILESASTNQTSMYLCASSLEGSHYNEQFFGPGTRLTVL.

This clonotype has at least ten counts. The V and J genes are TRBV10-3 and TRBJ1-2; D is ambiguous. V lost 10 bases, J lost 7 bases, and 10 bases lay in between. The CDR3 has 10 residues. CDR1 is ENHRY and CDR2 is SYGVKD in the germline V gene. The CDR3 sequence is CAKNPCGYTF. In DNA, the CDR3 is TGTGCCAAGAACCCATGTGGCTACACCTTC.

About this clonotype itself: A much larger clone differs by one base, so this may be a read error. The chain carries TRBV7-2 and TRBJ1-6; TRBD1 matches 9 bases. CDR3 length: 15 amino acids. The germline gives CDR1 SGHTA, CDR2 FQGNSA. CDR3 sequence (DNA): TGTGCCAGCAGCTTAGACGGGACAGGGAACTCACCCTTCCACTTT. Residues: CASSLDGTGNSPFHF.